The 4 T cell receptor beta chains in this list originate from one sample, sequenced in a study of beta chain features in type 1 diabetes. These receptors lack a known antigen. Sequenced material consisted of expressed TCRB transcripts (all of the isolated RNA was reverse transcribed). This table comes from immunoSEQ multiplex PCR, and its TCRdb copy is limited to in-frame clones, with some not included. The sample has about 660,000 clones, about an eighth seen once. Findings and limits, study-wide: Moderate but significant shortening of TCRB CDR3s was recorded in all four CD4+ subsets from Type 1 diabetes patients.

The sequenced material came from naive CD4+ T cells from blood. Every receptor here comes from a man aged 18 to 29 with type 1 diabetes.

This clone was picked up a small number of times. The chain combines TRBV18 with TRBJ2-3, with D possibly being TRBD1 (6 bases). Trimming took 4 bases from V and 2 from J, leaving 16 bases between them. The CDR3 is 16 amino acids. CDR1 is KGHSH, CDR2 LQKENI, per germline. CDR3 bases: TGTGCCAGCTCACTTCAGAGAGGACAGCACACAGATACGCAGTATTTT. It is translated as CASSLQRGQHTDTQYF.

Only a few counts were recorded for this clone. The rearrangement joins TRBV7-2 to TRBJ2-3; 8 bases are a match to TRBD2. The CDR3 has 15 residues. Germline V gene lookup returns CDR1 SGHTA and CDR2 FQGNSA. V shed 2 bases, J shed 2 bases, and the junction held 3 bases outside the gene matches. CDR3 DNA sequence: TGTGCCAGCAGCTTATGGCGGGGGGACACAGATACGCAGTATTTT. Its translation is CASSLWRGDTDTQYF. The whole variable domain, remainder taken from reference TRBV7-2 and TRBJ2-3, is GAGVSQSPSNKVTEKGKDVELRCDPISGHTALYWYRQSLGQGLEFLIYFQGNSAPDKSGLPSDRFSAERTGGSVSTLTIQRTQQEDSAVYLCASSLWRGDTDTQYFGPGTRLTVL.

This clone has more than one count but fewer than ten. The CDR3 nucleotides are TGCAGCGTTGACAGGGGGGTTATTGGCCAAGAGACCCAGTACTTC. Amino acid sequence: CSVDRGVIGQETQYF. The chain links TRBV29-1 to TRBJ2-5; TRBD1 is a possible D gene (7 bases). The V gene's germline CDR1 is SQVTM and CDR2 ANQGSEA. V dropped 3 bases and J dropped 1 base, with 15 bases sitting between them. The CDR3 contains 15 residues.

The chain links TRBV9 to TRBJ1-5; 10 bases match TRBD1. This CDR3 has 18 residues. CDR1 SGDLS and CDR2 YYNGEE come from the germline V gene. V was pared by 1 base and J by 0 bases, with 7 bases of the junction left unmatched. This CDR3 reads CASSVRGQGLYSNQPQHF. CDR3 nucleotide sequence: TGTGCCAGCAGCGTAAGGGGACAGGGGCTCTATAGCAATCAGCCCCAGCATTTT.